A selection of T cell receptor beta chains follows, all from one sample in a study of T-cell memory formation after mild COVID-19. TCRdb independently ran MiXCR on the 5' RACE reads; one entry per CDR3 protein. The table includes over 350,000 distinct CDR3 sequences, roughly 15% detected once. What was sequenced was PBMCs or a T cell subset sorted from them (not recorded which). These receptors were collected from a man aged 18 to 35 who had mild COVID-19 (a few samples of this study predate the infection). Cell type and time point are not known. CDR3s include the opening cysteine and the closing phenylalanine or tryptophan. The D gene is left open where the match is weak. Only some rows state a clone size, as once, few, many or a class for expanded clones.

>TRBV7-2|TRBJ1-2|.|TRBD1
CASSTRQGALAGYTF
TGTGCCAGCAGCACAAGACAGGGGGCATTGGCTGGCTACACCTTC
>TRBV7-6|TRBJ2-7|few|TRBD2
CASTHGRGDEQYF
TGTGCCAGCACTCACGGGAGGGGGGACGAGCAGTACTTC
>TRBV9|TRBJ2-1|.|TRBD2
CASSVEGTSFEQFF
TGTGCCAGCAGCGTAGAGGGGACTAGTTTTGAGCAGTTCTTC
>TRBV4-2|TRBJ2-2|.|.
CASCCGDNTGELFF
TGTGCCAGCTGTTGTGGGGATAACACCGGGGAGCTGTTTTTT
>TRBV6-6|TRBJ1-2|.|.
CASSSVVVGGYTF
TGTGCCAGCAGTTCCGTCGTAGTCGGCGGCTACACCTTC
>TRBV20-1|TRBJ2-1|few|.
CSAAQGNEQFF
TGCAGTGCAGCCCAGGGCAATGAGCAGTTCTTC
>TRBV5-1|TRBJ2-3|few|TRBD2
CASSPASGTDTQYF
TGCGCCAGCAGCCCGGCTAGCGGGACAGATACGCAGTATTTT
>TRBV7-3|TRBJ2-6|few|.
CASKPAGAANVLTF
TGTGCCAGCAAACCGGCAGGGGCGGCCAACGTCCTGACTTTC
>TRBV7-3|TRBJ2-7|many|.
CASSLLAGAYEQYF
TGTGCCAGCAGCTTATTAGCAGGGGCCTACGAGCAGTACTTC
>TRBV7-2|TRBJ2-1|many|.
CASSFGRVEQFF
TGTGCCAGCAGCTTCGGACGTGTGGAGCAGTTCTTC
>TRBV10-3|TRBJ1-2|.|TRBD1
CAISSGQGYGYTF
TGTGCCATCAGTTCCGGACAGGGCTATGGCTACACCTTC
>TRBV4-3|TRBJ2-4|.|TRBD2
CASSQDWSAGVAKNIQYF
TGCGCCAGCAGCCAAGATTGGTCAGCGGGGGTAGCCAAAAACATTCAGTACTTC
>TRBV5-1|TRBJ2-5|many|.
CASSWTTQETQYF
TGCGCCAGCAGCTGGACCACTCAAGAGACCCAGTACTTC
>TRBV20-1|TRBJ1-5|few|.
CSARGDGNQPQHF
TGCAGTGCTAGGGGGGATGGCAATCAGCCCCAGCATTTT
>TRBV7-2|TRBJ1-1|few|.
CASSLAWGAEAFF
TGTGCCAGCAGCTTAGCGTGGGGAGCTGAAGCTTTCTTT
>TRBV20-1|TRBJ1-2|many|.
CSARDGTSGGYTF
TGCAGTGCTAGAGATGGGACATCGGGTGGCTACACCTTC
>TRBV9|TRBJ2-5|few|TRBD1
CASSVTGGVETQYF
TGTGCCAGCAGCGTTACAGGGGGCGTAGAGACCCAGTACTTC
>TRBV5-1|TRBJ2-3|.|.
CASRVRGQSSTDTQYF
TGCGCCAGCAGGGTCCGGGGCCAGTCTAGCACAGATACGCAGTATTTT
>TRBV11-2|TRBJ2-1|.|TRBD1
CASSLARGQYNEQFF
TGTGCCAGCAGCTTAGCCAGGGGGCAATACAATGAGCAGTTCTTC
>TRBV2|TRBJ2-5|.|.
CAGGSQGRSGGTQYF
TGTGCCGGTGGGTCCCAGGGAAGGTCAGGAGGGACCCAGTACTTC
>TRBV15|TRBJ1-1|.|.
CATGREPGRQAFF
TGTGCCACCGGCCGTGAGCCGGGACGGCAAGCTTTCTTT
>TRBV4-1|TRBJ1-1|.|TRBD1
CASSQGSMGQGKAFF
TGCGCCAGCAGCCAAGGGTCTATGGGACAGGGGAAAGCTTTCTTT
>TRBV20-1|TRBJ2-3|.|TRBD2
CSAASGGIADTQYF
TGCAGTGCTGCCAGCGGGGGCATCGCAGATACGCAGTATTTT
>TRBV5-1|TRBJ2-5|.|TRBD2
CASSLAVAGGYQETQYF
TGCGCCAGCAGCTTGGCCGTAGCGGGGGGATATCAAGAGACCCAGTACTTC
>TRBV6-1|TRBJ1-1|few|TRBD1
CASSGRTGNTEAFF
TGTGCCAGCAGTGGTCGGACAGGAAACACTGAAGCTTTCTTT
>TRBV5-1|TRBJ1-1|few|TRBD1
CASSSDRGRIGTEAFF
TGCGCCAGCAGCTCGGACAGGGGGCGCATCGGCACTGAAGCTTTCTTT
>TRBV4-2|TRBJ1-4|.|.
CASSRGLEKLFF
TGTGCCAGCAGCCGAGGACTTGAAAAACTGTTTTTT
>TRBV7-2|TRBJ2-3|many|.
CASSLGPGGTDTQYF
TGTGCCAGCAGCTTAGGCCCCGGGGGCACAGATACGCAGTATTTT
>TRBV5-1|TRBJ2-5|few|.
CASSLAGAGQETQYF
TGCGCCAGCAGCTTGGCCGGGGCAGGACAAGAGACCCAGTACTTC
>TRBV7-2|TRBJ1-1|.|.
CASSLAGIEIFGNTEAFF
TGTGCCAGCAGCTTAGCAGGGATCGAAATCTTTGGGAACACTGAAGCTTTCTTT
>TRBV7-2|TRBJ1-5|.|TRBD1
CASSFSGTDGQPQHF
TGTGCCAGCAGCTTCTCCGGGACAGACGGTCAGCCCCAGCATTTT
>TRBV30|TRBJ1-3|few|.
CAWSPPSSGNTIYF
TGTGCCTGGAGTCCTCCCTCCTCTGGAAACACCATATATTTT
>TRBV6-1|TRBJ2-5|.|TRBD1
CASSERGDRETQYF
TGTGCCAGCAGTGAAAGAGGGGACAGGGAGACCCAGTACTTC
>TRBV2|TRBJ2-1|few|TRBD1
CASSGTGTPNEQFF
TGTGCCAGCAGTGGGACAGGGACCCCCAATGAGCAGTTCTTC
>TRBV7-3|TRBJ2-3|few|TRBD2
CASSPSGSSTDTQYF
TGTGCCAGCAGCCCTAGCGGGTCGAGCACAGATACGCAGTATTTT
>TRBV24-1|TRBJ2-5|many|TRBD2
CATSDFRGVQETQYF
TGTGCCACCAGTGATTTCCGGGGGGTCCAAGAGACCCAGTACTTC
>TRBV7-4|TRBJ2-4|few|.
CASSLNIQYF
TGTGCCAGCAGCTTAAACATTCAGTACTTC
>TRBV12-3/TRBV12-4|TRBJ2-2|few|.
CASSFMRTGELFF
TGTGCCAGCAGTTTCATGAGAACCGGGGAGCTGTTTTTT
>TRBV4-3|TRBJ1-2|few|.
CASSQGYRGNIGGYTF
TGCGCCAGCAGCCAAGGGTATAGGGGCAACATCGGGGGCTACACCTTC
>TRBV6-5|TRBJ2-3|few|.
CASSYLGAVTQYF
TGTGCCAGCAGTTACCTGGGGGCAGTTACGCAGTATTTT
>TRBV5-1|TRBJ2-3|few|.
CASSLRNGTRPDTQYF
TGCGCCAGCAGCTTACGTAACGGGACCCGCCCAGATACGCAGTATTTT